This TCR beta chain was profiled in a study of blood T cell repertoires in COVID-19. This table comes from immunoSEQ multiplex PCR, and its TCRdb copy is limited to in-frame clones, with some not included. This sample carries about 270,000 clones, approximately 84% of them seen once, and the ten largest clones take more than 1.1%. Trimming pared 3 bases from V and 4 bases from J, leaving 19 bases between. The CDR3 extends over 17 amino acids. Germline-derived CDR1 and CDR2 are LNHDA and SQIVND (reference sequence). Sample: peripheral blood. The origin of this receptor is a human donor with COVID-19, enrolled during active disease. The donor label of this sample is uncertain. The J gene is TRBJ1-5, the V gene TRBV19; D uncertain. CDR3 sequence: CASSIKEASRVNQPQHF. The DNA of the CDR3 is TGTGCCAGTAGTATTAAGGAGGCCAGTAGGGTAAATCAGCCCCAGCATTTT.